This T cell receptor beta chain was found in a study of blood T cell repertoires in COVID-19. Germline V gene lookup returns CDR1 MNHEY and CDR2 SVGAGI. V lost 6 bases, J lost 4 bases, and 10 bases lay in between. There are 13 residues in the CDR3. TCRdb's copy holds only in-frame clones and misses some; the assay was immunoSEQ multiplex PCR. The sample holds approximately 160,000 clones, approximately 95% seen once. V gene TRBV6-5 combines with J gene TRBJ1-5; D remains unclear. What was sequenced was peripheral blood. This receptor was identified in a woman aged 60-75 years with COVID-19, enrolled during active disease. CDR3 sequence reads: CASSGGRNQPQHF. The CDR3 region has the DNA TGTGCCAGCAGCGGTGGTCGTAATCAGCCCCAGCATTTT.